The present T cell receptor (beta chain) was sequenced within a study of T-cell memory formation after mild COVID-19. This CDR3 is built from 17 residues. CDR1 DFQATT and CDR2 SNEGSKA come from the germline V gene (reference sequence). V was clipped by 5 bases and J by 6 bases, with 26 bases between them. MiXCR, run by TCRdb on the 5' RACE reads, gives a single entry per CDR3 protein. The sample has 50,000 or so distinct CDR3 sequences, around 10% seen once. This clonotype has ten or more counts. This chain uses TRBV20-1 with TRBJ1-5, with D perhaps TRBD1 (5 bases). The source is an adult woman who had mild COVID-19 (a few samples of this study predate the infection). Cell type and time point are not known. The material sequenced was PBMCs or a T cell subset sorted from them (not recorded which). DNA for the CDR3: TGCAGTGCTCCTCAGGGTAGATCTTCCCTTCCTGGTCAGCCCCAGCATTTT. Amino acid sequence: CSAPQGRSSLPGQPQHF.